The clone carrying this TCR beta chain was seen a few times. The data were obtained in a study of T-cell memory formation after mild COVID-19. TCRdb re-called the 5' RACE reads with MiXCR, one entry per CDR3 protein. Among 350,000 to 450,000 distinct CDR3 sequences listed, over 15% were seen once. The germline CDR1 and CDR2 sequences are SQVTM and ANQGSEA. The CDR3 runs to 12 residues. V shed 1 base and J shed 6 bases, with 10 bases lying between them. The sample taken for sequencing was PBMCs or a T cell subset sorted from them (not recorded which). The chain couples TRBV29-1 to TRBJ2-7; D call uncertain. This receptor was taken from an adult woman who had mild COVID-19 (a few samples of this study predate the infection). Cell type and time point are not known. Here the CDR3 reads CSVEVVGFEQYF. CDR3 DNA: TGCAGCGTTGAAGTAGTAGGGTTCGAGCAGTACTTC.